One sample yielded the 17 T cell receptor beta chains listed below, sequenced in a study of CD8+ T cells in alopecia areata (dated by TCRdb to between 2017 and 2018). The label giving this sample's time point can be read as: about 4 weeks on oral tofacitinib. The treatment or condition label on this specimen signifies: oral pan-JAK inhibitor, 5-10 mg twice daily. Libraries came from the immunoSEQ multiplex PCR assay. RNA was extracted from all samples and reverse transcribed into cDNA as template for TCR sequencing. Here the immuneACCESS table is served through TCRdb, limited to in-frame sequences with V and J called. Missing clones are a known gap in these copies; in checked studies unresolved V genes cover under half, and the rest lacks a known reason. The sample contains about 210,000 clones, around 66% of them found a single time. Around 4% of the sample belongs to the ten largest clones. The sample here was CD4+ T cells sorted from blood, taken at week 4, from a patient treated with tofacitinib. The source is a human donor with alopecia areata.

This clone showed up just a few times. The chain recombines TRBV5-5 with TRBJ1-1, with D uncertain. V shed 1 base and J shed 5 bases, with 6 bases lying between them. The CDR3 has 12 residues. Germline V lookup: CDR1 SGHKS, CDR2 YYEKEE (reference sequence). The CDR3 DNA reads as TGTGCCAGCAGCTTGTTAAGAACTGAAGCTTTCTTT. Translation gives CASSLLRTEAFF.

The rearrangement uses TRBV30 and TRBJ2-4; D is undetermined. V was cut by 4 bases and J by 0 bases, with 10 bases left in between. The CDR3 runs 14 residues. CDR1 and CDR2 from the germline V gene are GTSNPN and SVGIG (reference sequence). CDR3 residues: CAWTKWEAKNIQYF. In DNA form, the CDR3 reads TGTGCCTGGACGAAGTGGGAAGCCAAAAACATTCAGTACTTC.

The rearrangement links TRBV7-9 to TRBJ1-5, with a weak D call TRBD1 (6 bases). The CDR3 has 14 residues. V was pared by 1 base and J by 6 bases, with 10 bases between. Germline V gene data show CDR1 as SEHNR and CDR2 as FQNEAQ (reference sequence). The CDR3 reads CASSLDPGAQPQHF. CDR3 DNA sequence: TGTGCCAGCAGCTTAGACCCGGGGGCTCAGCCCCAGCATTTT.

Remarks on this clone: Mismatch with germline at one junction end may stem from a read error. The V and J genes are TRBV19 and TRBJ2-3; 7 bases align to TRBD2. CDR1 is LNHDA and CDR2 is SQIVND in the germline V gene (reference sequence). The CDR3 sequence is 12 residues long. The CDR3, as DNA: TGTGCCAGTAGTAATGAGGTAACTAGCGTGAATTTT. This sequence encodes CASSNEVTSVNF. The entire variable domain, with the rest obtained from reference TRBV19 and TRBJ2-3, is as follows: DGGITQSPKYLFRKEGQNVTLSCEQNLNHDAMYWYRQDPGQGLRLIYYSQIVNDFQKGDIAEGYSVSREKKESFPLTVTSAQKNPTAFYLCASSNEVTSVNFGPGTRLTVL.

The chain links TRBV4-1 to TRBJ2-5; 7 bases match TRBD2. J was trimmed by 0 bases and V by 2 bases; bases with no gene match: 6. This CDR3 has 16 amino acids. The germline CDR1 and CDR2 sequences are MGHRA and YSYEKL. The CDR3 nucleotides are TGCGCCAGCAGCCAATTTGGAGCGGGGAACCAAGAGACCCAGTACTTC. Its translation is CASSQFGAGNQETQYF.

This chain joins TRBV4-3 and TRBJ1-4, with D tentatively TRBD1 (6 bases). V lost 1 base to trimming and J lost 5 bases, with 11 bases between them. The CDR3 is made up of 15 amino acids. CDR1 and CDR2 from the germline V gene are LGHNA and YSLEER. The CDR3 nucleotides read TGCGCCAGCAGCCAAGTGCCCGGGGGCAATGAAAAACTGTTTTTT. Translating gives CASSQVPGGNEKLFF.

The chain joins TRBV7-2 to TRBJ1-2, with D unclear. There are 11 residues in the CDR3. Per germline, CDR1 SGHTA and CDR2 FQGNSA. Trimming took 1 base from V and 8 from J, leaving 5 bases between them. The CDR3 loop is CASSLVYGYTF. The DNA of the CDR3 is TGTGCCAGCAGCTTAGTCTACGGCTACACCTTC.

The rearrangement joins TRBV28 to TRBJ1-5; TRBD1 matches at 8 bases. This CDR3 is built from 12 residues. Trimming removed 5 bases from V and 7 bases from J; junction bases left unmatched: 1. Germline CDR1 MDHEN, CDR2 SYDVKM. The CDR3 DNA sequence: TGTGCCAGCAGTAACAGGGGGCAGCCCCAGCATTTT. Amino acids: CASSNRGQPQHF.

This chain joins TRBV6-1 and TRBJ1-1, with TRBD1 identical over 8 bases. The trim removed 6 bases at V and 7 bases at J, leaving 7 bases unmatched. There are 13 residues in the CDR3. Looked up from germline, CDR1 is MNHNS and CDR2 is SASEGT. This CDR3 is CASRAGGVGEAFF. For the CDR3, the DNA is TGTGCCAGCAGGGCAGGGGGCGTCGGTGAAGCTTTCTTT.

This clone was found a few times. The chain recombines TRBV6-5 with TRBJ1-4; the D gene is possibly TRBD1 (6 bases). Looked up from germline, CDR1 is MNHEY and CDR2 is SVGAGI. The CDR3 runs to 16 residues. V lost 0 bases to trimming and J lost 7 bases, with 15 bases between them. The CDR3 nucleotides are TGTGCCAGCAGTTACTCCTTCAGGGGATTGGGTGAAAAACTGTTTTTT. Its translation: CASSYSFRGLGEKLFF.

This rearrangement joins TRBV6-5 to TRBJ1-1; D is unclear. Germline V gene sequence: CDR1 MNHEY, CDR2 SVGAGI. Trimming removed 8 bases from V and 11 bases from J, with 12 bases in between. CDR3 length: 10 amino acids. The chain's CDR3 is CASGQGGAFF. In DNA form, the CDR3 reads TGTGCCAGCGGGCAAGGAGGGGCTTTCTTT.

This clone has just a few counts. The chain has TRBV10-3 and TRBJ2-2; 8 bases map to TRBD1. The CDR3 covers 14 residues. V was pared by 6 bases and J by 3 bases, with 3 bases of the junction left unmatched. CDR1 and CDR2 (germline): ENHRY, SYGVKD. DNA of the CDR3: TGTGCCATCAGGGGACAGGTCGACACCGGGGAGCTGTTTTTT. It is translated as CAIRGQVDTGELFF.

The J gene is TRBJ2-2, the V gene TRBV2, with D unresolved. Per germline, CDR1 SNHLY and CDR2 FYNNEI. The CDR3 has 15 residues. With 0 bases removed from V and 1 base from J, the gap between germline ends came to 6 bases. As DNA, the CDR3 is TGTGCCAGCAGTGAAGCGTTGCGGAACACCGGGGAGCTGTTTTTT. It translates to CASSEALRNTGELFF. Full variable domain (rest looked up from reference TRBV2 and TRBJ2-2): EPEVTQTPSHQVTQMGQEVILRCVPISNHLYFYWYRQILGQKVEFLVSFYNNEISEKSEIFDDQFSVERPDGSNFTLKIRSTKLEDSAMYFCASSEALRNTGELFFGEGSRLTVL.

V gene TRBV7-8 combines with J gene TRBJ2-7, with 16 bases fitting TRBD2. Germline CDR1 reads SGHVS; CDR2 reads FQNEAQ. CDR3 length: 15 amino acids. The V segment lost 5 bases and the J segment 7 bases; nucleotides outside the gene matches: 5. DNA for the CDR3: TGTGCCAGCAGCCCCCCGGGACTAGCGGGGGGGGAGCAGTACTTC. Translating gives CASSPPGLAGGEQYF.

J is TRBJ1-2 and V is TRBV30; D perhaps matches TRBD1 (5 bases). This CDR3 spans 13 amino acids. The V gene's germline CDR1 is GTSNPN and CDR2 SVGIG (reference sequence). Between the trimmed V and J ends, which lost 2 bases and 5 bases, there was a span of 12 bases. Here the CDR3 DNA reads TGTGCCTGGAGTACCGGGGCTGGGTATGGCTACACCTTC. It encodes CAWSTGAGYGYTF.

The chain combines TRBV5-4 with TRBJ2-7, with D perhaps matching TRBD1 (5 bases). CDR1 and CDR2 from the germline V gene are SGHNT and YYREEE (reference sequence). The CDR3 has 13 amino acids. The V gene lost 0 bases and the J gene lost 7 bases, with 11 bases spanning the gap. This CDR3 is CASSLDGAREQYF. The DNA for the CDR3 is TGTGCCAGCAGCTTGGATGGGGCTCGGGAGCAGTACTTC.

The table lists this clone with a few counts. CDR3 coding DNA: TGCGCCAGCAGCTTAGGGACTCGTGCTCAAGAGACCCAGTACTTC. Its protein product is CASSLGTRAQETQYF. This chain joins TRBV5-1 and TRBJ2-5; D possibly corresponds to TRBD2 (6 bases). This CDR3 contains 15 residues. CDR1 is SGHRS and CDR2 is YFSETQ in the germline V gene. V was trimmed by 2 bases and J by 2 bases, leaving 13 bases between them.